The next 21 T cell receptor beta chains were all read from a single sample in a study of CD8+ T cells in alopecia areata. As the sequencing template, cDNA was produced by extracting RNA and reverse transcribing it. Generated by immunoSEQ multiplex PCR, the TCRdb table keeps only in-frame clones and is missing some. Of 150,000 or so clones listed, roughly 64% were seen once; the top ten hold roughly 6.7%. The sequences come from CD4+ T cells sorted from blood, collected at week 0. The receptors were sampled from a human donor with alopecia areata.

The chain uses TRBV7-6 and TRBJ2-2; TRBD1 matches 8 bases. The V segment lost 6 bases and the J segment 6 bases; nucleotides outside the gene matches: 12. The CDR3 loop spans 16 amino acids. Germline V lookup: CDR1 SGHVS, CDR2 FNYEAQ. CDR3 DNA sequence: TGTGCCAGCAGTTCTTTCCGGGACAGGATTCCCGGGGAGCTGTTTTTT. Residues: CASSSFRDRIPGELFF. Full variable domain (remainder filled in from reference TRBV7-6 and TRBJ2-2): GAGVSQSPRYKVTKRGQDVALRCDPISGHVSLYWYRQALGQGPEFLTYFNYEAQQDKSGLPNDRFSAERPEGSISTLTIQRTEQRDSAMYRCASSSFRDRIPGELFFGEGSRLTVL.

The CDR3 coding sequence is TGTGCCAGCACTCCGGCCTACCAAGAGACCCAGTACTTC. As protein: CASTPAYQETQYF. The J gene is TRBJ2-5, the V gene TRBV6-5; the D is unclear. The CDR3 runs 13 residues. The ends were cut back, 7 bases at V and 0 bases at J, with 9 bases in the middle. Germline loops: CDR1 MNHEY, CDR2 SVGAGI.

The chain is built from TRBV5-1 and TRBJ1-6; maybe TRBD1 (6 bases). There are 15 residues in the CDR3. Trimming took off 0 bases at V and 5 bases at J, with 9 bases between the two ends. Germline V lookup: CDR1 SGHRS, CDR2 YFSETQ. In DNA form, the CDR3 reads TGCGCCAGCAGCTTGGAGGACAGTCATAATTCACCCCTCCACTTT. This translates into CASSLEDSHNSPLHF.

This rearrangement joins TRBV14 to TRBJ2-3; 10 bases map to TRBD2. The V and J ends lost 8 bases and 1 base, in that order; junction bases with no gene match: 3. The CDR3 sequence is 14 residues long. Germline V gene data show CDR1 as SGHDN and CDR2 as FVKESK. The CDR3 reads CASLAGARTDTQYF. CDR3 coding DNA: TGTGCCAGCCTAGCGGGGGCCCGCACAGATACGCAGTATTTT.

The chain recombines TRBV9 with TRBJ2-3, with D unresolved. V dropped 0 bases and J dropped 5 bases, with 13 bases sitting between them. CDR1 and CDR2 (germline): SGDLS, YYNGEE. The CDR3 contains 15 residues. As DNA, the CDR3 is TGTGCCAGCAGCGTAGGTGGCCCTCTGCAAGATACGCAGTATTTT. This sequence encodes CASSVGGPLQDTQYF.

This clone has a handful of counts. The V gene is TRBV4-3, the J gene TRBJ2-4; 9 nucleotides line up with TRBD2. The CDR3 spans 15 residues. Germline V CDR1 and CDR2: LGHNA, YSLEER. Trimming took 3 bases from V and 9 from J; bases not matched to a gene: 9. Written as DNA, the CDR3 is TGCGCCAGCAGCCAGAGTAGCGGGGGCCGAGGCATTCAGTACTTC. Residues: CASSQSSGGRGIQYF.

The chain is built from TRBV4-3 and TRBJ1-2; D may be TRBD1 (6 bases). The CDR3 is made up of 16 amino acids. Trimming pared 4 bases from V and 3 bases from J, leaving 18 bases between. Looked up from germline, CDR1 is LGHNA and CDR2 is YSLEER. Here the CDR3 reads CASSPSGTSRYYGYTF. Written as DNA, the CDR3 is TGCGCCAGCAGCCCTTCCGGGACATCGCGTTACTATGGCTACACCTTC.

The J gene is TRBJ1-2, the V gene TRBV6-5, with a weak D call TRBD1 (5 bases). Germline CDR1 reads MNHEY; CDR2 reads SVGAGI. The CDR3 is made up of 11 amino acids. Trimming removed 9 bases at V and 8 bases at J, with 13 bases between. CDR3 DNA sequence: TGTGCCAGTTTCCAGGGTCGCGGCTACACCTTC. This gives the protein CASFQGRGYTF.

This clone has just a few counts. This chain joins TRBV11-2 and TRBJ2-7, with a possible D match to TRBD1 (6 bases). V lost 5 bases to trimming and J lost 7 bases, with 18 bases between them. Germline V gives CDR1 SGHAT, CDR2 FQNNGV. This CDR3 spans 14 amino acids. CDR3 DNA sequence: TGTGCCAGCAGCCTGATCCAGGGGCGCTGGGAGCAGTACTTC. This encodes CASSLIQGRWEQYF.

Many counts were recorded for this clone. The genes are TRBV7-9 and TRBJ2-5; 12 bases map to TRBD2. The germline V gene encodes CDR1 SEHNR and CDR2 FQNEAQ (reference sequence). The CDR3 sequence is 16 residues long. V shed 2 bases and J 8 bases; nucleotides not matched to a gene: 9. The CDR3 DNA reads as TGTGCCAGCAGCTTACTAGCGGGGGGGCCAAGACCCACCCAGTACTTC. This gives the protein CASSLLAGGPRPTQYF. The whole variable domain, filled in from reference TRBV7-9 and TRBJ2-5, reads DTGVSQNPRHKITKRGQNVTFRCDPISEHNRLYWYRQTLGQGPEFLTYFQNEAQLEKSRLLSDRFSAERPKGSFSTLEIQRTEQGDSAMYLCASSLLAGGPRPTQYFGPGTRLLVL.

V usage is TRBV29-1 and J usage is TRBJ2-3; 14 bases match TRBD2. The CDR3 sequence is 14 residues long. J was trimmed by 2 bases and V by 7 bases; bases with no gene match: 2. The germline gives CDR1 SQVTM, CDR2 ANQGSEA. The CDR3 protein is CSGGLAGATDTQYF. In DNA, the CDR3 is TGCAGCGGGGGACTAGCGGGGGCCACAGATACGCAGTATTTT.

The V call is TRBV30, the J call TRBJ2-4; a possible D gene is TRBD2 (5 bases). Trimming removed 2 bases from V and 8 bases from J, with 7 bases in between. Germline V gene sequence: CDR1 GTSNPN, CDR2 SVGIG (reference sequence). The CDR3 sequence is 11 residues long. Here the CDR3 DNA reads TGTGCCTGGAGTCTCGGGGACATTCAGTACTTC. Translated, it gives CAWSLGDIQYF.

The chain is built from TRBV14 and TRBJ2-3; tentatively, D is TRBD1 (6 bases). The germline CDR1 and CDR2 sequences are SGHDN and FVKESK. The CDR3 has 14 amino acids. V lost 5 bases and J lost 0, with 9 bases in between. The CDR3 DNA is TGTGCCAGCAGCACTGGACAGAGCACAGATACGCAGTATTTT. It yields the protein CASSTGQSTDTQYF.

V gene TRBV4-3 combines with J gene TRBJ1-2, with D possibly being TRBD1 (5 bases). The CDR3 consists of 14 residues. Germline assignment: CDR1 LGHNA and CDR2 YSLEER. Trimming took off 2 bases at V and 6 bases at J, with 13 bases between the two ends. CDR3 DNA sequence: TGCGCCAGCAGCCAACTTGCCAGGGTGGATGGCTACACCTTC. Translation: CASSQLARVDGYTF.

The chain's CDR3 is CAIGETGPYEQYF. CDR3 sequence (DNA): TGTGCCATCGGGGAGACAGGTCCCTACGAGCAGTACTTC. The chain carries TRBV10-3 and TRBJ2-7; tentative D call: TRBD1 (6 bases). The CDR3 has 13 amino acids. Trimming pared 8 bases from V and 2 bases from J, leaving 13 bases between. CDR1 ENHRY and CDR2 SYGVKD come from the germline V gene.

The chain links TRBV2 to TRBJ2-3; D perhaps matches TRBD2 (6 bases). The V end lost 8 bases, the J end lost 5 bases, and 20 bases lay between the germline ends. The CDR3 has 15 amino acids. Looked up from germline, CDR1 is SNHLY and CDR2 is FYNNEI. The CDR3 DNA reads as TGTGCCAGCGTCGGGGGAGGCCCGTGGAGAGATACGCAGTATTTT. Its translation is CASVGGGPWRDTQYF.

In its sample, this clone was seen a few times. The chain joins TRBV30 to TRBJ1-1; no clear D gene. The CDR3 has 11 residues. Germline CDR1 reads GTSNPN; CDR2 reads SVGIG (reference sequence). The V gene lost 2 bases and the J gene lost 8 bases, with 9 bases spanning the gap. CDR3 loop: CAWSLSQEAFF. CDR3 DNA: TGTGCCTGGAGTCTGAGTCAAGAAGCTTTCTTT.

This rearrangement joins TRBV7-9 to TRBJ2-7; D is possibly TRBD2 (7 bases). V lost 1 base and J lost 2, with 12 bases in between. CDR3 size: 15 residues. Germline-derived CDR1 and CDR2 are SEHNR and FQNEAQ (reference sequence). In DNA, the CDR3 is TGTGCCAGCAGCTTAGAGGGGGGGTTTCCCTACGAGCAGTACTTC. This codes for CASSLEGGFPYEQYF.

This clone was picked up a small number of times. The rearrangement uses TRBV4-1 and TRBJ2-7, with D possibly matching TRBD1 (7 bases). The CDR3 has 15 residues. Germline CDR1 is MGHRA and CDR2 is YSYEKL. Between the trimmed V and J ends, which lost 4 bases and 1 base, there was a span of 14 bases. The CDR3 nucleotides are TGCGCCAGCAGCCCACTGGGGGGACAGTCCTACGAGCAGTACTTC. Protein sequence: CASSPLGGQSYEQYF.

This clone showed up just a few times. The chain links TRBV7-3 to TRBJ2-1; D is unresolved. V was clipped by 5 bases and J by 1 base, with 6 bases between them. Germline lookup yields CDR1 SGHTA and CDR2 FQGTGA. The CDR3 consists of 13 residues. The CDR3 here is CASSQTSYNEQFF. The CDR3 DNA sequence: TGTGCCAGCAGCCAGACTTCCTACAATGAGCAGTTCTTC. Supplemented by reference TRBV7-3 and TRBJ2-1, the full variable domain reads GAGVSQTPSNKVTEKGKYVELRCDPISGHTALYWYRQSLGQGPEFLIYFQGTGAADDSGLPNDRFFAVRPEGSVSTLKIQRTERGDSAVYLCASSQTSYNEQFFGPGTRLTVL.

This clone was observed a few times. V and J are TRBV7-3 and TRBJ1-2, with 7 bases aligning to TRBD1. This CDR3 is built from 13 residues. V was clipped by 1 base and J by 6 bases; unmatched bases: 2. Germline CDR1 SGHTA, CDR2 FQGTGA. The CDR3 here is CASSLNDRDGYTF. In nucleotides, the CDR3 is TGTGCCAGCAGCTTAAACGACAGGGATGGCTACACCTTC.